These 28 T cell receptor beta chains were all obtained from the same sample, sequenced in a study of cytomegalovirus exposure and HLA in healthy donors. The PCR was carried out with 60 Vbeta primers and 13 Jbeta primers. Measured with immunoSEQ multiplex PCR; TCRdb has only the in-frame clones, and not every one. This sample carries approximately 55,000 clones, around 80% of them seen once, and the ten largest clones take 2% to 3%. Sequenced: PBMCs. The receptor set was obtained from a boy aged 5-17 years in good health and CMV-seropositive.

V gene TRBV5-8 combines with J gene TRBJ1-5, with D perhaps matching TRBD1 (5 bases). V was shortened by 0 bases and J by 7 bases, with 11 bases between the two germline ends. CDR3 length: 14 residues. Germline V lookup: CDR1 SGHTS, CDR2 YDEGEE. CDR3 in amino acids: CASSLAAGYQPQHF. The DNA of the CDR3 is TGTGCCAGCAGCTTGGCCGCAGGGTACCAGCCCCAGCATTTT.

The J gene is TRBJ1-5, the V gene TRBV6-5, with D tentatively TRBD1 (6 bases). From germline, CDR1 is MNHEY and CDR2 SVGAGI. V was clipped by 6 bases and J by 5 bases, with 14 bases between them. The CDR3 loop spans 14 amino acids. The CDR3 loop is CASRPREGDQPQHF. The CDR3 DNA reads TGTGCCAGCAGACCTCGGGAGGGGGATCAGCCCCAGCATTTT.

This clone was counted between two and nine times. The chain employs TRBV4-1 and TRBJ1-5, with D unclear. With 4 bases removed from V and 6 bases from J, the gap between germline ends came to 19 bases. Germline CDR1 and CDR2: MGHRA and YSYEKL. This CDR3 spans 16 amino acids. For the CDR3, the DNA is TGCGCCAGCAGCCGGTCTCCCTGGGAGGGTTTTCAGCCCCAGCATTTT. The encoded protein is CASSRSPWEGFQPQHF.

V and J are TRBV11-1 and TRBJ2-7, with 7 bases aligning to TRBD1. V lost 3 bases and J lost 7; bases outside the gene matches: 3. This CDR3 contains 12 residues. Germline loops: CDR1 SGHAT, CDR2 FQDESV (reference sequence). CDR3 region: CASSLDRREQYF. CDR3 bases: TGTGCCAGCAGCTTGGACAGGAGGGAGCAGTACTTC. Using reference TRBV11-1 and TRBJ2-7 for the parts outside the CDR3, the full variable domain is EAEVAQSPRYKITEKSQAVAFWCDPISGHATLYWYRQILGQGPELLVQFQDESVVDDSQLPKDRFSAERLKGVDSTLKIQPAELGDSAMYLCASSLDRREQYFGPGTRLTVT.

This clone showed up just once. V gene TRBV2 combines with J gene TRBJ1-1; D perhaps matches TRBD1 (5 bases). The V and J ends lost 2 bases and 5 bases respectively, with 12 bases between them. This CDR3 contains 14 residues. The germline gives CDR1 SNHLY, CDR2 FYNNEI. CDR3 protein: CASSELRGVTEAFF. DNA of the CDR3: TGTGCCAGCAGTGAACTACGGGGGGTTACTGAAGCTTTCTTT.

This chain connects TRBV5-4 to TRBJ2-7; D remains ambiguous. There are 14 residues in the CDR3. The germline CDR1 and CDR2 sequences are SGHNT and YYREEE (reference sequence). V lost 2 bases to trimming and J lost 2 bases, with 11 bases between them. CDR3 nucleotide sequence: TGTGCCAGCAGCTTTCGTTCGGAGACCTACGAGCAGTACTTC. This gives the protein CASSFRSETYEQYF.

In nucleotides, the CDR3 is TGTGCCAGCAGCTCAGACAGGGGGCGCCTTGGGCAGTACTTC. The encoded protein is CASSSDRGRLGQYF. J is TRBJ2-7 and V is TRBV7-9; 10 bases align to TRBD1. Germline values: CDR1 SEHNR, CDR2 FQNEAQ (reference sequence). This CDR3 has 14 amino acids. V shed 4 bases, J shed 9 bases, and the junction held 9 bases outside the gene matches.

Worth noting for this clone: Mismatch with germline at one junction end may stem from a read error. The chain recombines TRBV7-9 with TRBJ2-1; D uncertain. The germline gives CDR1 SEHNR, CDR2 FQNEAQ (reference sequence). The CDR3 consists of 12 residues. The CDR3 DNA reads TGTTCCAGCAGCTTCCGGGACAATGAGCAGTTCTTC. Protein: CSSSFRDNEQFF.

This CDR3 reads CASSFVPGGLHGYTF. CDR3 coding DNA: TGTGCCAGCAGCTTTGTTCCAGGAGGATTGCATGGCTACACCTTC. The chain links TRBV7-8 to TRBJ1-2; D not certain. This CDR3 has 15 residues. From germline, CDR1 is SGHVS and CDR2 FQNEAQ. V was shortened by 3 bases and J by 6 bases, with 17 bases between the two germline ends.

Only a few counts were recorded for this clone. The chain combines TRBV6-1 with TRBJ1-6; 8 positions agree with TRBD1. CDR3 length: 13 amino acids. Germline V gene data show CDR1 as MNHNS and CDR2 as SASEGT. Trimming at V came to 10 bases and at J to 9 bases, leaving 8 bases not matched to a gene. CDR3 sequence reads: CAIPGQVGSPLHF. The CDR3 DNA reads TGTGCCATCCCGGGACAGGTGGGTTCACCCCTCCACTTT.

The sample holds a few counts of this clone. CDR3 sequence (DNA): TGTGCCAGCAGTGACGGTTTGGGGGCGCCGACTGAAGCTTTCTTT. Protein product: CASSDGLGAPTEAFF. J is TRBJ1-1 and V is TRBV6-1, with a weak D call TRBD1 (6 bases). CDR1 MNHNS and CDR2 SASEGT come from the germline V gene. The CDR3 runs to 15 residues. The germline V and J ends were trimmed by 3 bases and 5 bases, with 16 bases remaining between them.

In its sample, this clone was seen a few times. V usage is TRBV5-1 and J usage is TRBJ2-7, with 7 bases matching TRBD1. From germline, CDR1 is SGHRS and CDR2 YFSETQ. J lost 0 bases, V lost 4 bases, and 4 bases had no gene match. CDR3 size: 14 residues. The CDR3: CASSRDSSSYEQYF. The DNA for the CDR3 is TGCGCCAGCAGCCGGGACAGTTCCTCCTACGAGCAGTACTTC. Full variable domain (remainder filled in from reference TRBV5-1 and TRBJ2-7): KAGVTQTPRYLIKTRGQQVTLSCSPISGHRSVSWYQQTPGQGLQFLFEYFSETQRNKGNFPGRFSGRQFSNSRSEMNVSTLELGDSALYLCASSRDSSSYEQYFGPGTRLTVT.

This clone has just one count. The V gene is TRBV7-2, the J gene TRBJ2-3; 7 bases fit TRBD1. The length of the CDR3 is 14 residues. The V segment lost 0 bases and the J segment 6 bases; nucleotides outside the gene matches: 3. Germline V gene data show CDR1 as SGHTA and CDR2 as FQGNSA. The CDR3 sequence is CASSLAGGADTQYF. CDR3 DNA sequence: TGTGCCAGCAGCTTAGCAGGGGGCGCGGATACGCAGTATTTT.

This chain joins TRBV4-2 and TRBJ1-1; 10 nucleotides line up with TRBD1. The CDR3 length is 17 residues. The junction had 5 bases not matched to a gene; V was cut back by 0 bases and J by 1 base. Germline V gene data show CDR1 as LGHNA and CDR2 as YNFKEQ. In DNA form, the CDR3 reads TGTGCCAGCAGCCAAGAAAGGGACAGGGGAGGGAACACTGAAGCTTTCTTT. Translated, it gives CASSQERDRGGNTEAFF.

V and J are TRBV30 and TRBJ2-1, with D maybe TRBD1 (5 bases). This CDR3 region has 13 residues. Germline V gene data show CDR1 as GTSNPN and CDR2 as SVGIG (reference sequence). V gave up 2 bases and J gave up 3 bases, with 8 bases separating them. CDR3 bases: TGTGCCTGGAGTCGTCAGGGCTACAATGAGCAGTTCTTC. Its protein is CAWSRQGYNEQFF.

This clone was picked up a small number of times. The chain links TRBV5-4 to TRBJ1-1, with D maybe TRBD1 (5 bases). This CDR3 region has 15 residues. Between the trimmed V and J ends, which lost 0 bases and 3 bases, there was a span of 12 bases. CDR1 and CDR2 from the germline V gene are SGHNT and YYREEE (reference sequence). The CDR3 coding sequence is TGTGCCAGCAGCTTGGCAAGGACGGGGGACACTGAAGCTTTCTTT. It translates to CASSLARTGDTEAFF. The variable domain in full, completed from reference TRBV5-4 and TRBJ1-1, reads ETGVTQSPTHLIKTRGQQVTLRCSSQSGHNTVSWYQQALGQGPQFIFQYYREEENGRGNFPPRFSGLQFPNYSSELNVNALELDDSALYLCASSLARTGDTEAFFGQGTRLTVV.

V usage is TRBV9 and J usage is TRBJ2-2, with a weak D call TRBD1 (5 bases). CDR3 length: 12 amino acids. Germline CDR1 is SGDLS and CDR2 is YYNGEE. V lost 3 bases, J lost 8 bases, and 8 bases lay in between. The CDR3 sequence: CASSGTGGELFF. DNA of the CDR3: TGTGCCAGCAGCGGCACAGGTGGGGAGCTGTTTTTT. The complete variable domain, with remaining parts taken from reference TRBV9 and TRBJ2-2, reads DSGVTQTPKHLITATGQRVTLRCSPRSGDLSVYWYQQSLDQGLQFLIQYYNGEERAKGNILERFSAQQFPDLHSELNLSSLELGDSALYFCASSGTGGELFFGEGSRLTVL.

This chain connects TRBV19 to TRBJ2-6, with 9 positions matching TRBD2. The V gene's germline CDR1 is LNHDA and CDR2 SQIVND (reference sequence). CDR3 length: 21 residues. With 3 bases clipped from V and 4 bases from J, the junction kept 19 bases outside the gene matches. In DNA, the CDR3 is TGTGCCAGTAGTATTTTGGGACTAGCATCAATCCAGGCGTGGGGGGCCAACGTCCTGACTTTC. Its translation is CASSILGLASIQAWGANVLTF.

The rearrangement uses TRBV27 and TRBJ1-2, with no clear D. The germline V gene encodes CDR1 MNHEY and CDR2 SMNVEV (reference sequence). CDR3 length: 11 amino acids. V was clipped by 10 bases and J by 9 bases, with 15 bases between them. The CDR3 here is CATKELRRYTF. The CDR3 DNA follows: TGTGCCACCAAGGAATTGAGGCGCTACACCTTC.

This CDR3 is CASSIEDRLNQPQHF. The CDR3 bases are TGTGCCAGTAGTATAGAGGACAGACTCAATCAGCCCCAGCATTTT. This sequence joins TRBV19 and TRBJ1-5, with a possible D match to TRBD1 (6 bases). This CDR3 region has 15 residues. Trimming shortened V by 0 bases and J by 3 bases, and 9 bases separated the two germline ends. Germline V gives CDR1 LNHDA, CDR2 SQIVND (reference sequence). Using reference TRBV19 and TRBJ1-5 for the parts outside the CDR3, the full variable domain is DGGITQSPKYLFRKEGQNVTLSCEQNLNHDAMYWYRQDPGQGLRLIYYSQIVNDFQKGDIAEGYSVSREKKESFPLTVTSAQKNPTAFYLCASSIEDRLNQPQHFGDGTRLSIL.

This rearrangement joins TRBV27 to TRBJ1-2, with D unresolved. This CDR3 spans 12 amino acids. The germline gives CDR1 MNHEY, CDR2 SMNVEV (reference sequence). The V gene lost 7 bases and the J gene lost 5 bases, with 11 bases spanning the gap. The chain's CDR3 is CASIIPLYGYTF. In DNA form, the CDR3 reads TGTGCCAGCATTATCCCCTTATATGGCTACACCTTC.

This chain links TRBV27 with TRBJ2-7; 10 bases fit TRBD1. The V gene end was trimmed by 3 bases and the J gene end by 5 bases; junction bases not matched to a gene: 10. CDR1 MNHEY and CDR2 SMNVEV come from the germline V gene (reference sequence). This CDR3 has 16 residues. Here the CDR3 reads CASSLGRDRGGNEQYF. For the CDR3, the DNA is TGTGCCAGCAGTTTGGGAAGGGACAGGGGAGGGAACGAGCAGTACTTC.

CDR3 nucleotide sequence: TGTGCCAGCAGTAACACAGGGGGCATAGAGACCCAGTACTTC. It is translated as CASSNTGGIETQYF. The chain has TRBV27 and TRBJ2-5; 9 nucleotides agree with TRBD1. Germline values: CDR1 MNHEY, CDR2 SMNVEV (reference sequence). Germline trimming cut 5 bases from V and 4 bases from J; bases unmatched to any gene: 5. The CDR3 is made up of 14 amino acids.

The V call is TRBV19, the J call TRBJ1-1, with 8 bases identical to TRBD1. Germline CDR1 reads LNHDA; CDR2 reads SQIVND (reference sequence). The length of the CDR3 is 17 residues. J gave up 3 bases and V 0 bases, and 9 bases lay outside the gene matches. The DNA for the CDR3 is TGTGCCAGTAGTATAGATTTCGGACAGGGTGCGGACACTGAAGCTTTCTTT. This codes for CASSIDFGQGADTEAFF. Variable domain in full (rest from reference TRBV19 and TRBJ1-1): DGGITQSPKYLFRKEGQNVTLSCEQNLNHDAMYWYRQDPGQGLRLIYYSQIVNDFQKGDIAEGYSVSREKKESFPLTVTSAQKNPTAFYLCASSIDFGQGADTEAFFGQGTRLTVV.

Here the CDR3 reads CASSGLRDSPDIAYGYTF. CDR3 coding DNA: TGTGCCAGCAGCGGCCTTCGGGACAGTCCGGATATTGCCTATGGCTACACCTTC. The chain combines TRBV9 with TRBJ1-2; 7 nucleotides agree with TRBD1. Trimming at V came to 3 bases and at J to 4 bases, leaving 18 bases not matched to a gene. Germline assignment: CDR1 SGDLS and CDR2 YYNGEE. CDR3 length: 18 residues. Using reference TRBV9 and TRBJ1-2 for the parts outside the CDR3, the full variable domain is DSGVTQTPKHLITATGQRVTLRCSPRSGDLSVYWYQQSLDQGLQFLIQYYNGEERAKGNILERFSAQQFPDLHSELNLSSLELGDSALYFCASSGLRDSPDIAYGYTFGSGTRLTVV.

This clone was picked up one time. The rearrangement joins TRBV11-2 to TRBJ2-7, with 9 bases aligning to TRBD1. J gave up 2 bases and V 5 bases, and 13 bases lay outside the gene matches. The CDR3 has 17 residues. Looked up from germline, CDR1 is SGHAT and CDR2 is FQNNGV. The CDR3 DNA follows: TGTGCCAGCAGCCCCAGGGCCGGGACAGGGCCCCCCTACGAGCAGTACTTC. It specifies CASSPRAGTGPPYEQYF.

Points on this clone: One end of the junction does not line up with germline, which may come from a read error. The genes are TRBV4-2 and TRBJ1-2; D gene ambiguous. Germline values: CDR1 LGHNA, CDR2 YNFKEQ. The CDR3 length is 15 residues. CDR3 region: CASGQDLGGTYGYTF. The CDR3 DNA sequence: TGTGCCAGCGGCCAAGATCTAGGAGGTACCTATGGCTACACCTTC.

This clone was counted a few times. The chain joins TRBV27 to TRBJ2-5, with D maybe TRBD2 (5 bases). Trimming took 6 bases from V and 11 from J, leaving 28 bases between them. From germline, CDR1 is MNHEY and CDR2 SMNVEV (reference sequence). CDR3 length: 16 amino acids. This CDR3 reads CASSSLPESVRGEQYF. In nucleotides, the CDR3 is TGTGCCAGCAGCTCCCTTCCCGAGTCGGTTCGGGGAGAGCAGTACTTC.